This T cell receptor (beta chain) was identified in a study of T cells in Graves' hyperthyroidism and ophthalmopathy. Amplified TCR beta CDR3 regions derived from RNA transcripts. When the TCR CDR3 underwent first-round RT-PCR, the HTBI primer set was used. TCRdb used MiXCR to reprocess the multiplex PCR reads, holding one entry per CDR3 protein. The sample includes approximately 590,000 distinct CDR3 sequences, just over 45% of them seen just once. CDR3 length: 13 amino acids. The germline gives CDR1 SQVTM, CDR2 ANQGSEA. V lost 4 bases and J lost 5, with 14 bases in between. Comments on this clonotype: Antigen: not known.

For Graves' hyperthyroidism to be stable, ophthalmopathy could not progress within 18 months. Exclusion of patients followed from uncontrolled infection, other autoimmune disease, pregnancy or lactation. Orbital computed tomography and thyroid ultrasound, together with serum TRAb and thyroxine and clinical symptoms, were used for diagnoses. Overall study findings and caveats: Blood also carried most thyroid clonotypes expanded above 0.001.

Material for sequencing was peripheral blood or thyroid tissue (not recorded which). The source is a woman younger than 30 with Graves' hyperthyroidism. The chain uses TRBV29-1 and TRBJ1-2; the D is unclear. For the CDR3, the DNA is TGCAGCGTTGCGACGGCTGCCTTGTATGGCTACACCTTC. The encoded protein is CSVATAALYGYTF.